The 30 T cell receptor beta chains in this list originate from one sample, sequenced in a study of control samples from healthy donors and cancer patients. Sequencing was performed with immunoSEQ multiplex PCR; in TCRdb, only in-frame clones are kept and a portion is missing. Of around 29,000 clones in the sample, 79% were seen once. The sample taken for sequencing was PBMCs. These receptors were taken from a man aged 55 to 70 with head and neck cancer.

This rearrangement joins TRBV2 to TRBJ2-7; 10 bases match TRBD1. J gave up 0 bases and V 6 bases, and 2 bases lay outside the gene matches. The CDR3 extends over 14 amino acids. Germline CDR1 and CDR2: SNHLY and FYNNEI. CDR3 nucleotide sequence: TGTGCCAGCAGGGGGACAGGGGTCTCCTACGAGCAGTACTTC. Protein sequence: CASRGTGVSYEQYF.

The chain has TRBV5-1 and TRBJ2-1, with TRBD2 identical over 7 bases. With V trimmed by 1 base and J by 7 bases, 5 bases remained unmatched. This CDR3 has 14 residues. Germline V CDR1 and CDR2: SGHRS, YFSETQ. This chain's CDR3 is CASSLSGGRNEQFF. CDR3 nucleotides: TGCGCCAGCAGCTTGTCGGGGGGTAGGAATGAGCAGTTCTTC. The full variable domain, with the rest looked up from reference TRBV5-1 and TRBJ2-1, is KAGVTQTPRYLIKTRGQQVTLSCSPISGHRSVSWYQQTPGQGLQFLFEYFSETQRNKGNFPGRFSGRQFSNSRSEMNVSTLELGDSALYLCASSLSGGRNEQFFGPGTRLTVL.

In this sample, this clone is medium-sized. This chain uses TRBV9 with TRBJ2-1; maybe TRBD1 (5 bases). Germline CDR1 and CDR2: SGDLS and YYNGEE. The CDR3 is 13 amino acids. The V gene lost 3 bases and the J gene lost 10 bases, with 14 bases spanning the gap. The CDR3 nucleotides are TGTGCCAGCAGCGCTGAGACAGATCACGAGCAGTTCTTC. Protein sequence: CASSAETDHEQFF.

This rearrangement joins TRBV7-8 to TRBJ2-3; no reliable D call. V was shortened by 5 bases and J by 5 bases, with 2 bases between the two germline ends. The CDR3 runs to 10 residues. CDR1 is SGHVS, CDR2 FQNEAQ, per germline. CDR3 sequence (DNA): TGTGCCAGCAGCCTAGATACGCAGTATTTT. As protein: CASSLDTQYF.

The rearrangement joins TRBV28 to TRBJ1-5, with D possibly being TRBD1 (5 bases). Germline V lookup: CDR1 MDHEN, CDR2 SYDVKM. The V end lost 6 bases, the J end lost 2 bases, and 14 bases lay between the germline ends. The CDR3 consists of 15 residues. The CDR3 sequence is CASSPGGTGNQPQHF. In DNA, the CDR3 is TGTGCCAGCAGCCCCGGGGGGACGGGCAATCAGCCCCAGCATTTT.

The gene calls are TRBV6-5 and TRBJ2-7; TRBD1 aligns across 11 bases. The trim removed 2 bases at V and 4 bases at J, leaving 7 bases unmatched. Germline loops: CDR1 MNHEY, CDR2 SVGAGI. The CDR3 contains 16 residues. CDR3: CASSYGRDRGGYEQYF. The CDR3 nucleotides are TGTGCCAGCAGTTACGGAAGGGACAGGGGGGGATACGAGCAGTACTTC.

The chain links TRBV5-6 to TRBJ1-6; D remains unclear. V lost 4 bases and J lost 4, with 18 bases in between. This CDR3 is built from 17 residues. CDR1 SGHDT and CDR2 YYEEEE come from the germline V gene. The CDR3 region is CASSPRRLSGYNSPLHF. The CDR3 DNA is TGTGCCAGCAGCCCCCGACGCCTTTCCGGGTATAATTCACCCCTCCACTTT.

The chain carries TRBV10-1 and TRBJ2-1; 9 bases align to TRBD2. CDR1 and CDR2 (germline): WNHNN, SYGVQD (reference sequence). The CDR3 length is 13 residues. J lost 7 bases, V lost 4 bases, and 2 bases had no gene match. CDR3 sequence reads: CASSGLAGNEQFF. CDR3 bases: TGCGCCAGCAGTGGGCTAGCGGGGAATGAGCAGTTCTTC.

The chain couples TRBV7-9 to TRBJ1-6; D is perhaps TRBD1 (6 bases). The germline gives CDR1 SEHNR, CDR2 FQNEAQ (reference sequence). The germline V and J ends were trimmed by 2 bases and 4 bases, with 9 bases remaining between them. The CDR3 contains 15 residues. The CDR3 is CASSLSGQYNSPLHF. CDR3 sequence (DNA): TGTGCCAGCAGCTTATCGGGACAATATAATTCACCCCTCCACTTT.

This chain joins TRBV27 and TRBJ1-1, with no clear D. The length of the CDR3 is 13 residues. V lost 5 bases, J lost 1 base, and 8 bases lay in between. CDR1 is MNHEY and CDR2 is SMNVEV in the germline V gene (reference sequence). The CDR3: CASSPGGNTEAFF. The CDR3 nucleotides are TGTGCCAGCAGTCCTGGTGGGAACACTGAAGCTTTCTTT.

V is TRBV9 and J is TRBJ2-1; D remains ambiguous. The germline V gene encodes CDR1 SGDLS and CDR2 YYNGEE. Trimming removed 3 bases from V and 9 bases from J, with 10 bases in between. CDR3 length equals 12 residues. In nucleotides, the CDR3 is TGTGCCAGCAGCGCCGGTAGAGGTGAGCAGTTCTTC. Protein: CASSAGRGEQFF.

CDR3 sequence: CASSLGTGNYGYTF. CDR3 DNA: TGTGCCAGCAGCTTGGGAACAGGGAACTATGGCTACACCTTC. The chain employs TRBV5-4 and TRBJ1-2; TRBD1 might be the D (6 bases). The CDR3 consists of 14 residues. Looked up from germline, CDR1 is SGHNT and CDR2 is YYREEE (reference sequence). V was pared by 0 bases and J by 2 bases, with 8 bases between.

This clone was counted between two and nine times. The chain carries TRBV7-3 and TRBJ2-2; D remains ambiguous. Trimming removed 5 bases at V and 8 bases at J, with 6 bases between. This CDR3 is 11 amino acids long. Germline CDR1 reads SGHTA; CDR2 reads FQGTGA. CDR3 sequence: CASSKTGELFF. The CDR3 bases are TGTGCCAGCAGCAAAACGGGGGAGCTGTTTTTT.

The rearrangement joins TRBV27 to TRBJ2-7; 8 bases are shared with TRBD1. The CDR3 length is 16 residues. After removal of 2 bases from V and 4 bases from J, the junction contained 10 bases not matched to a gene. The V gene's germline CDR1 is MNHEY and CDR2 SMNVEV (reference sequence). DNA of the CDR3: TGTGCCAGCAGTTTACGCTCCGGGACAGGAGCGTACGAGCAGTACTTC. Protein: CASSLRSGTGAYEQYF.

V usage is TRBV11-3 and J usage is TRBJ2-1; D perhaps matches TRBD2 (5 bases). Trimming removed 0 bases from V and 5 bases from J, with 11 bases in between. Germline CDR1 reads SGHNT; CDR2 reads YENEEA. This CDR3 region has 15 residues. In nucleotides, the CDR3 is TGTGCCAGCAGCTTAGATCTCGGACTTGACAATGAGCAGTTCTTC. Its protein product is CASSLDLGLDNEQFF.

V and J are TRBV11-2 and TRBJ1-2; the D gene is possibly TRBD1 (6 bases). CDR3 length: 15 amino acids. Germline V CDR1 and CDR2: SGHAT, FQNNGV. The V and J ends lost 0 bases and 4 bases respectively, with 12 bases between them. CDR3 coding DNA: TGTGCCAGCAGCTTAGAATCCGGGGGCGGCTATGGCTACACCTTC. This sequence encodes CASSLESGGGYGYTF.

The V gene is TRBV27, the J gene TRBJ2-2; D gene uncertain. Germline assignment: CDR1 MNHEY and CDR2 SMNVEV (reference sequence). Trimming cost V 5 bases and J 5 bases, with 6 bases left between them. This CDR3 comprises 12 residues. The CDR3 nucleotides read TGTGCCAGCAGTACCATTACCGGGGAGCTGTTTTTT. Its translation is CASSTITGELFF.

The genes are TRBV4-3 and TRBJ1-2, with 8 nucleotides matching TRBD1. V shed 4 bases and J 1 base; nucleotides not matched to a gene: 2. Germline V gives CDR1 LGHNA, CDR2 YSLEER. CDR3 length: 14 amino acids. In DNA, the CDR3 is TGCGCCAGCAGCCGAGGACAGGGTAACTATGGCTACACCTTC. This sequence encodes CASSRGQGNYGYTF.

The rearrangement uses TRBV7-9 and TRBJ2-1; TRBD2 matches 13 bases. J lost 5 bases, V lost 5 bases, and 6 bases had no gene match. There are 16 residues in the CDR3. Germline V gene lookup returns CDR1 SEHNR and CDR2 FQNEAQ (reference sequence). The CDR3: CASSPLGTSGNNEQFF. The CDR3 DNA follows: TGTGCCAGCAGCCCCCTCGGGACTAGCGGGAACAATGAGCAGTTCTTC.

CDR3 sequence reads: CASSEGTQSGRKGEQYF. Here the CDR3 DNA reads TGTGCCAGCAGCGAGGGGACCCAAAGCGGGAGGAAAGGGGAGCAGTACTTC. The chain is built from TRBV9 and TRBJ2-7; 9 nucleotides align to TRBD2. The CDR3 extends over 17 amino acids. J lost 7 bases, V lost 3 bases, and 17 bases had no gene match. Germline CDR1 SGDLS, CDR2 YYNGEE. Supplemented by reference TRBV9 and TRBJ2-7, the full variable domain reads DSGVTQTPKHLITATGQRVTLRCSPRSGDLSVYWYQQSLDQGLQFLIQYYNGEERAKGNILERFSAQQFPDLHSELNLSSLELGDSALYFCASSEGTQSGRKGEQYFGPGTRLTVT.

This chain connects TRBV5-6 to TRBJ2-5; D remains ambiguous. CDR3 length: 13 amino acids. The V gene's germline CDR1 is SGHDT and CDR2 YYEEEE. V lost 1 base, J lost 3 bases, and 7 bases lay in between. The chain's CDR3 is CASSLRVEETQYF. CDR3 nucleotides: TGTGCCAGCAGCTTGAGGGTGGAAGAGACCCAGTACTTC.

This rearrangement joins TRBV9 to TRBJ2-3; 8 nucleotides agree with TRBD2. Trimming removed 2 bases from V and 6 bases from J; junction bases left unmatched: 11. This CDR3 is 16 amino acids long. CDR1 and CDR2 (germline): SGDLS, YYNGEE. The CDR3 coding sequence is TGTGCCAGCAGCGTCGCCGGGGGGGAGGGCCACGATACGCAGTATTTT. The encoded protein is CASSVAGGEGHDTQYF.

The chain couples TRBV6-2 or TRBV6-3 to TRBJ2-7, with D unresolved. The CDR3 is 12 residues long. The V end was cut by 2 bases, the J end by 6 bases, with 8 bases between. Germline loops: CDR1 MNHEY, CDR2 SVGEGT. The CDR3, as DNA: TGTGCCAGCAGTTACCCCCCGGTCGAGCAGTACTTC. It specifies CASSYPPVEQYF.

This rearrangement joins TRBV5-1 to TRBJ2-1; 8 bases map to TRBD2. V gave up 1 base and J gave up 5 bases; unmatched junction bases: 2. The CDR3 consists of 14 residues. Per germline, CDR1 SGHRS and CDR2 YFSETQ. The CDR3 sequence is CASSLKRENNEQFF. CDR3 bases: TGCGCCAGCAGCTTGAAGCGGGAGAACAATGAGCAGTTCTTC. Full variable domain (missing parts from reference TRBV5-1 and TRBJ2-1): KAGVTQTPRYLIKTRGQQVTLSCSPISGHRSVSWYQQTPGQGLQFLFEYFSETQRNKGNFPGRFSGRQFSNSRSEMNVSTLELGDSALYLCASSLKRENNEQFFGPGTRLTVL.

This rearrangement joins TRBV18 to TRBJ2-7; D is ambiguous. Germline values: CDR1 KGHSH, CDR2 LQKENI. Trimming cost V 6 bases and J 0 bases, with 9 bases left between them. CDR3 length: 13 residues. For the CDR3, the DNA is TGTGCCAGCTCCCTCGGTAGCTCCTACGAGCAGTACTTC. Translation gives CASSLGSSYEQYF. Full variable domain (outside the CDR3, taken from reference TRBV18 and TRBJ2-7): NAGVMQNPRHLVRRRGQEARLRCSPMKGHSHVYWYRQLPEEGLKFMVYLQKENIIDESGMPKERFSAEFPKEGPSILRIQQVVRGDSAAYFCASSLGSSYEQYFGPGTRLTVT.

This clone was counted a few times. This chain joins TRBV27 and TRBJ1-5; D remains ambiguous. The V end was cut by 3 bases, the J end by 10 bases, with 19 bases between. Germline V gene data show CDR1 as MNHEY and CDR2 as SMNVEV (reference sequence). The CDR3 covers 15 residues. The CDR3 DNA is TGTGCCAGCAGTTTCGGCGGAGCTGTGGGTGAACCCCAGCATTTT. This translates into CASSFGGAVGEPQHF.

The chain couples TRBV11-3 to TRBJ2-5; D is tentatively TRBD1 or TRBD2 (6 bases each). This CDR3 contains 12 residues. Trimming cost V 5 bases and J 4 bases, with 8 bases left between them. The germline V gene encodes CDR1 SGHNT and CDR2 YENEEA. CDR3 DNA sequence: TGTGCCAGCAGCAAGGGGGGAGAGACCCAGTACTTC. It translates to CASSKGGETQYF.

V is TRBV7-2 and J is TRBJ2-7; D is possibly TRBD2 (6 bases). This CDR3 has 15 amino acids. The germline gives CDR1 SGHTA, CDR2 FQGNSA. Trimming removed 1 base at V and 3 bases at J, with 13 bases between. The CDR3 sequence is CASSLGGVPFYEQYF. The CDR3 DNA is TGTGCCAGCAGCTTAGGCGGGGTGCCCTTCTACGAGCAGTACTTC. Supplemented by reference TRBV7-2 and TRBJ2-7, the full variable domain reads GAGVSQSPSNKVTEKGKDVELRCDPISGHTALYWYRQSLGQGLEFLIYFQGNSAPDKSGLPSDRFSAERTGGSVSTLTIQRTQQEDSAVYLCASSLGGVPFYEQYFGPGTRLTVT.

The gene calls are TRBV19 and TRBJ1-6; 9 bases map to TRBD1. Trimming took 4 bases from V and 10 from J; bases not matched to a gene: 11. CDR3 size: 16 residues. Germline V gives CDR1 LNHDA, CDR2 SQIVND (reference sequence). The CDR3 spells CASSTRTGERRSPLHF. The CDR3 coding sequence is TGTGCCAGTAGTACTCGGACAGGGGAAAGAAGATCACCCCTCCACTTT.

This chain connects TRBV5-1 to TRBJ2-7, with TRBD1 matching 7 bases. V lost 2 bases to trimming and J lost 5 bases; unmatched junction nucleotides: 7. The CDR3 has 14 amino acids. Germline loops: CDR1 SGHRS, CDR2 YFSETQ. The CDR3 region is CASSFRQGSNEQYF. The DNA for the CDR3 is TGCGCCAGCAGCTTTAGACAGGGTTCCAACGAGCAGTACTTC.